Following are 30 T cell receptor beta chains from one sample sequenced in a study of OX40 agonist ivuxolimab in advanced cancers. Sequencing was performed with immunoSEQ multiplex PCR; in TCRdb, only in-frame clones are kept and a portion is missing. The sample records about 58,000 clones, roughly four fifths being singletons. The sequencing used CD4+ or CD8+ T cells sorted from blood, collected in a trial of the OX40 agonist ivuxolimab. These receptors came from an adult with an advanced solid tumor such as melanoma, head and neck, liver or kidney cancer.

The V gene is TRBV2, the J gene TRBJ2-5, with D possibly being TRBD1 or TRBD2 (5 bases each). Trimming left V 6 bases short and J 5 bases short, with 28 bases between. The CDR3 has 18 residues. CDR1 is SNHLY and CDR2 is FYNNEI in the germline V gene. CDR3 protein: CASRGLGLGAGGDETQYF. In DNA form, the CDR3 reads TGTGCCAGCAGGGGGTTGGGTTTAGGGGCAGGAGGTGATGAGACCCAGTACTTC.

The chain employs TRBV7-3 and TRBJ2-5; D is tentatively TRBD1 or TRBD2 (6 bases each). The CDR3 sequence is 16 residues long. Germline V gene sequence: CDR1 SGHTA, CDR2 FQGTGA. Trimming shortened V by 1 base and J by 3 bases, and 15 bases separated the two germline ends. CDR3 nucleotides: TGTGCCAGCAGCTTAAAGGCGGGGACATCCGAAGAGACCCAGTACTTC. This gives the protein CASSLKAGTSEETQYF.

The J gene is TRBJ2-7, the V gene TRBV28; 10 nucleotides agree with TRBD1. The CDR3 is made up of 16 amino acids. The V and J ends lost 5 bases and 3 bases, in that order; junction bases with no gene match: 10. Germline assignment: CDR1 MDHEN and CDR2 SYDVKM. The CDR3: CASSPPLGQGDYEQYF. Written as DNA, the CDR3 is TGTGCCAGCAGTCCCCCGCTCGGACAGGGGGACTACGAGCAGTACTTC. Using reference TRBV28 and TRBJ2-7 for the parts outside the CDR3, the full variable domain is DVKVTQSSRYLVKRTGEKVFLECVQDMDHENMFWYRQDPGLGLRLIYFSYDVKMKEKGDIPEGYSVSREKKERFSLILESASTNQTSMYLCASSPPLGQGDYEQYFGPGTRLTVT.

This clone was found a few times. This chain uses TRBV11-2 with TRBJ1-1; no clear D gene. The ends were cut back, 5 bases at V and 4 bases at J, with 17 bases in the middle. The CDR3 runs 15 residues. From germline, CDR1 is SGHAT and CDR2 FQNNGV. CDR3 bases: TGTGCCAGCAGCCTCGAGGGTTACTTATCCACTGAAGCTTTCTTT. As protein: CASSLEGYLSTEAFF.

The J gene is TRBJ1-2, the V gene TRBV6-5; unclear D gene. The CDR3 runs to 12 residues. The V and J ends lost 5 bases and 4 bases respectively, with 8 bases between them. CDR1 is MNHEY, CDR2 SVGAGI, per germline. The DNA for the CDR3 is TGTGCCAGCAGTCCCGGGTCCTATGGCTACACCTTC. The encoded protein is CASSPGSYGYTF.

About this clone: Other DNA sequences in this sample translate to the same CDR3. V is TRBV5-1 and J is TRBJ2-2, with 9 nucleotides matching TRBD2. CDR1 is SGHRS and CDR2 is YFSETQ in the germline V gene. The CDR3 spans 15 residues. V lost 2 bases, J lost 1 base, and 0 bases stayed unmatched. The CDR3 DNA reads as TGCGCCAGCAGCTTTAGCGGGGGGAACACCGGGGAGCTGTTTTTT. Protein: CASSFSGGNTGELFF. The whole variable domain, filled in from reference TRBV5-1 and TRBJ2-2, reads KAGVTQTPRYLIKTRGQQVTLSCSPISGHRSVSWYQQTPGQGLQFLFEYFSETQRNKGNFPGRFSGRQFSNSRSEMNVSTLELGDSALYLCASSFSGGNTGELFFGEGSRLTVL.

The genes are TRBV6-1 and TRBJ2-3, with a possible D match to TRBD2 (5 bases). This CDR3 has 13 residues. Germline V lookup: CDR1 MNHNS, CDR2 SASEGT. V was cut by 6 bases and J by 5 bases, with 12 bases left in between. The CDR3 region has the DNA TGTGCCAGCAGGGCGGTGGGAGAAGATACGCAGTATTTT. Translating gives CASRAVGEDTQYF.

The V call is TRBV7-2, the J call TRBJ2-7, with no clear D. The CDR3 spans 14 residues. The germline gives CDR1 SGHTA, CDR2 FQGNSA. V was cut by 2 bases and J by 5 bases, with 13 bases left in between. DNA of the CDR3: TGTGCCAGCAGCTTAAAGAGTGGTCGGGACGAGCAGTACTTC. Translated: CASSLKSGRDEQYF.

The chain has TRBV5-1 and TRBJ1-2; D not certain. Germline V gene sequence: CDR1 SGHRS, CDR2 YFSETQ. The CDR3 is 12 residues long. V lost 0 bases to trimming and J lost 4 bases, with 4 bases between them. CDR3 nucleotides: TGCGCCAGCAGCTTGGAAGGCTATGGCTACACCTTC. This translates into CASSLEGYGYTF.

The genes are TRBV6-5 and TRBJ2-7, with 9 bases identical to TRBD1. The length of the CDR3 is 15 residues. The ends lost 3 bases at V and 6 bases at J; junction bases unmatched: 9. Germline CDR1 reads MNHEY; CDR2 reads SVGAGI. The DNA for the CDR3 is TGTGCCAGCAGTTATGCCAGGACAGGGGATTCCGAGCAGTACTTC. Residues: CASSYARTGDSEQYF.

The gene calls are TRBV27 and TRBJ2-3, with D unclear. There are 12 residues in the CDR3. Looked up from germline, CDR1 is MNHEY and CDR2 is SMNVEV (reference sequence). The germline V and J ends were trimmed by 5 bases and 6 bases, with 9 bases remaining between them. The CDR3 region has the DNA TGTGCCAGCAGTCAAACAAGGGATACGCAGTATTTT. This translates into CASSQTRDTQYF.

This clone occurred a few times. This chain connects TRBV2 to TRBJ1-6; D remains unclear. Germline CDR1 and CDR2: SNHLY and FYNNEI. The CDR3 has 15 residues. The ends were cut back, 7 bases at V and 0 bases at J, with 10 bases in the middle. The CDR3 is CASTLEASYNSPLHF. The CDR3 DNA follows: TGTGCCAGCACCTTAGAGGCCTCCTATAATTCACCCCTCCACTTT.

This clone was observed a handful of times. The genes are TRBV6-1 and TRBJ1-4; D call uncertain. The length of the CDR3 is 13 residues. The V gene lost 6 bases and the J gene lost 4 bases, with 9 bases spanning the gap. Germline V gives CDR1 MNHNS, CDR2 SASEGT. The CDR3 spells CASRVLINEKLFF. As DNA, the CDR3 is TGTGCCAGCAGAGTACTGATTAATGAAAAACTGTTTTTT.

The table lists this clone with a few counts. The chain links TRBV27 to TRBJ2-1; TRBD1 matches 9 bases. Germline CDR1 and CDR2: MNHEY and SMNVEV (reference sequence). The trim removed 4 bases at V and 4 bases at J, leaving 5 bases unmatched. The CDR3 covers 15 residues. Here the CDR3 reads CASSSPGQGYNEQFF. CDR3 coding DNA: TGTGCCAGCAGTTCCCCGGGACAGGGTTACAATGAGCAGTTCTTC.

This rearrangement joins TRBV11-2 to TRBJ1-1; no clear D gene. The CDR3 is made up of 12 amino acids. CDR1 and CDR2 (germline): SGHAT, FQNNGV. V lost 0 bases and J 7 bases, leaving 6 bases between the germline ends. The CDR3 reads CASSLDRIEAFF. CDR3 DNA sequence: TGTGCCAGCAGCTTAGACAGGATTGAAGCTTTCTTT.

This clone was counted once. The V gene is TRBV5-1, the J gene TRBJ2-5; 10 bases agree with TRBD2. CDR1 and CDR2 (germline): SGHRS, YFSETQ. The CDR3 is 17 residues long. Trimming took 0 bases from V and 0 from J; bases not matched to a gene: 5. For the CDR3, the DNA is TGCGCCAGCAGCTTGGAAGCGGGGGGGCTGTACCAAGAGACCCAGTACTTC. Its protein is CASSLEAGGLYQETQYF.

This clone was found a few times. The rearrangement uses TRBV7-2 and TRBJ2-3; the match to TRBD1 covers 9 bases. CDR3 length: 16 residues. J was trimmed by 3 bases and V by 4 bases; bases with no gene match: 8. In germline, CDR1 is SGHTA, CDR2 FQGNSA. Here the CDR3 DNA reads TGTGCCAGCAGCTCCCGGGACAGGGTGGGAACAGATACGCAGTATTTT. Encoded protein: CASSSRDRVGTDTQYF.

This chain joins TRBV18 and TRBJ1-3; no clear D gene. CDR1 and CDR2 from the germline V gene are KGHSH and LQKENI. V lost 3 bases to trimming and J lost 0 bases, with 12 bases between them. The CDR3 spans 16 residues. The CDR3 protein is CASSPSQSSSGNTIYF. The CDR3 coding sequence is TGTGCCAGCTCACCCAGCCAGTCGAGCTCTGGAAACACCATATATTTT.

The rearrangement links TRBV6-5 to TRBJ2-1, with D unresolved. Trimming pared 8 bases from V and 9 bases from J, leaving 23 bases between. The CDR3 length is 15 residues. Germline CDR1 reads MNHEY; CDR2 reads SVGAGI. The CDR3 sequence is CASVDGRASRGEQFF. CDR3 DNA sequence: TGTGCCAGCGTTGACGGTAGGGCTTCTCGTGGTGAGCAGTTCTTC.

This clone was found once. Written as DNA, the CDR3 is TGTGCCAGCAGTGCCGGGTCGGGACGAGCATCGCGTGGCTACACCTTC. It yields the protein CASSAGSGRASRGYTF. The chain combines TRBV6-4 with TRBJ1-2, with D perhaps TRBD1 (5 bases). From germline, CDR1 is MRHNA and CDR2 SNTAGT. V was clipped by 4 bases and J by 7 bases, with 22 bases between them. CDR3 size: 16 residues.

The CDR3 bases are TGTGCCATCAGAGGGCGGGAGAACACTGAAGCTTTCTTT. The encoded protein is CAIRGRENTEAFF. The V gene is TRBV10-3, the J gene TRBJ1-1; D ambiguous. V gave up 6 bases and J gave up 1 base, with 9 bases separating them. Per the germline V gene, CDR1 is ENHRY and CDR2 is SYGVKD. CDR3 size: 13 residues.

This clone was seen only once. The rearrangement uses TRBV7-6 and TRBJ2-5; the match to TRBD1 covers 10 bases. The V and J ends lost 6 bases and 0 bases, in that order; junction bases with no gene match: 4. The CDR3 contains 15 residues. Germline V gene sequence: CDR1 SGHVS, CDR2 FNYEAQ. CDR3 loop: CASSQGQGYQETQYF. The DNA of the CDR3 is TGTGCCAGCAGTCAGGGACAGGGGTACCAAGAGACCCAGTACTTC.

The rearrangement uses TRBV27 and TRBJ2-7; D not resolved. Trimming removed 6 bases from V and 1 base from J, with 10 bases in between. This CDR3 has 13 residues. The germline V gene encodes CDR1 MNHEY and CDR2 SMNVEV (reference sequence). CDR3 bases: TGTGCCAGCAGGATGACAAATTCCTACGAGCAGTACTTC. It codes for CASRMTNSYEQYF.

The rearrangement uses TRBV11-3 and TRBJ2-1, with D tentatively TRBD2 (6 bases). Germline CDR1 SGHNT, CDR2 YENEEA. The V end was cut by 5 bases, the J end by 7 bases, with 15 bases between. This CDR3 region has 14 residues. The CDR3 sequence: CASSKSSVGNEQFF. The CDR3 DNA follows: TGTGCCAGCAGCAAATCTAGCGTTGGGAATGAGCAGTTCTTC.

This clone occurred once. The J gene is TRBJ2-3, the V gene TRBV6-1; possible D gene TRBD1, 6 bases. From germline, CDR1 is MNHNS and CDR2 SASEGT. Between the trimmed V and J ends, which lost 6 bases and 5 bases, there was a span of 9 bases. The length of the CDR3 is 12 residues. The CDR3 reads CASRQQGDTQYF. CDR3 in DNA: TGTGCCAGCAGACAACAGGGAGATACGCAGTATTTT.

The chain employs TRBV5-5 and TRBJ2-3; D is perhaps TRBD2 (7 bases). Between the trimmed V and J ends, which lost 0 bases and 3 bases, there was a span of 14 bases. The CDR3 loop spans 16 amino acids. Germline V gene lookup returns CDR1 SGHKS and CDR2 YYEKEE (reference sequence). For the CDR3, the DNA is TGTGCCAGCAGCTTGGTGGCGGGGGCCCCGACAGATACGCAGTATTTT. Translation gives CASSLVAGAPTDTQYF. The full variable domain, completed using reference TRBV5-5 and TRBJ2-3, is DAGVTQSPTHLIKTRGQQVTLRCSPISGHKSVSWYQQVLGQGPQFIFQYYEKEERGRGNFPDRFSARQFPNYSSELNVNALLLGDSALYLCASSLVAGAPTDTQYFGPGTRLTVL.

This clone was seen a single time. The chain combines TRBV6-1 with TRBJ2-6; a weak D match, TRBD2 (6 bases). From germline, CDR1 is MNHNS and CDR2 SASEGT. Trimming took 10 bases from V and 2 from J, leaving 12 bases between them. This CDR3 spans 14 amino acids. The CDR3, as DNA: TGTGCCACTCAAGGCGGGGCTGGGGCCAACGTCCTGACTTTC. Translation: CATQGGAGANVLTF.

The V gene is TRBV7-2, the J gene TRBJ1-2, with D unclear. CDR3 size: 14 residues. Trimming removed 0 bases from V and 8 bases from J, with 13 bases in between. Germline V lookup: CDR1 SGHTA, CDR2 FQGNSA. In DNA, the CDR3 is TGTGCCAGCAGCTTAGCGGGAGAGGCGGGAGGCTACACCTTC. Translated: CASSLAGEAGGYTF.

The chain uses TRBV7-6 and TRBJ2-1; TRBD1 or TRBD2 may be the D gene (7 bases each). CDR1 is SGHVS, CDR2 FNYEAQ, per germline. CDR3 length: 14 amino acids. V gave up 4 bases and J gave up 9 bases, with 16 bases separating them. The DNA for the CDR3 is TGTGCCAGCAGCTCCGCAGGGGGAGGGAGTGAGCAGTTCTTC. Translation: CASSSAGGGSEQFF.

The J gene is TRBJ2-1, the V gene TRBV11-3; D is possibly TRBD1 or TRBD2 (6 bases each). V was trimmed by 5 bases and J by 7 bases, leaving 15 bases between them. CDR3 length: 14 residues. CDR1 SGHNT and CDR2 YENEEA come from the germline V gene. In DNA, the CDR3 is TGTGCCAGCAGCCAGCCCGGGGGCCGGAATGAGCAGTTCTTC. It is translated as CASSQPGGRNEQFF.